These 6 T cell receptor beta chains were sequenced from one sample in a study of a mutant IDH1 vaccine in newly diagnosed glioma. Sequenced by immunoSEQ multiplex PCR; TCRdb stores in-frame clones only, minus some. The table lists tens of thousands of clones, roughly 90% of them singletons, with approximately 0.58% in the top ten. No antigens are known for them. Time point denoted: week 5, during vaccination. It was 300 ug of mutant IDH1 20-mer peptide that made up each vaccine dose, given with topical imiquimod. Specimen: PBMCs, collected from a glioma patient whose treatment included an IDH1 peptide vaccine. The receptors were sampled from a woman between 50 and 59 years old with glioma.

The V and J genes are TRBV1 and TRBJ1-3. TRBV1 is an annotated pseudogene. The CDR3 is made up of 15 amino acids. The CDR3 DNA follows: TGCACCAGCAGGGGAGGGGTGCTTCTGGTAAACACCATATATTTT. It is translated as CTSRGGVLLVNTIYF.

The chain joins TRBV11-2 to TRBJ2-1; the D is unclear. Germline lookup yields CDR1 SGHAT and CDR2 FQNNGV. The length of the CDR3 is 14 residues. V gave up 0 bases and J gave up 2 bases, with 5 bases separating them. The CDR3 DNA reads as TGTGCCAGCAGCTTAGATCCCACCTACAATGAGCAGTTCTTC. Translated: CASSLDPTYNEQFF.

The rearrangement joins TRBV27 to TRBJ1-2; D may be TRBD1 (5 bases). Trimming pared 7 bases from V and 4 bases from J, leaving 16 bases between. The CDR3 is 14 residues long. Germline V gives CDR1 MNHEY, CDR2 SMNVEV (reference sequence). The CDR3 DNA reads as TGTGCCAGCAACCCGGGGGGGTCCGGCTATGGCTACACCTTC. This encodes CASNPGGSGYGYTF.

This rearrangement joins TRBV30 to TRBJ1-4; 8 positions agree with TRBD1. The CDR3 runs 13 residues. Germline lookup yields CDR1 GTSNPN and CDR2 SVGIG (reference sequence). Trimming cost V 1 base and J 7 bases; bases outside gene matches: 2. CDR3 in DNA: TGTGCCTGGAGTGGAGGGACAGGTGAAAAACTGTTTTTT. Amino acid sequence: CAWSGGTGEKLFF. Drawing the rest from reference TRBV30 and TRBJ1-4, the complete variable domain is SQTIHQWPATLVQPVGSPLSLECTVEGTSNPNLYWYRQAAGRGLQLLFYSVGIGQISSEVPQNLSASRPQDRQFILSSKKLLLSDSGFYLCAWSGGTGEKLFFGSGTQLSVL.

The chain carries TRBV11-1 and TRBJ2-3; 13 bases line up with TRBD2. Germline V gene data show CDR1 as SGHAT and CDR2 as FQDESV (reference sequence). J was trimmed by 1 base and V by 4 bases; bases with no gene match: 5. CDR3 length equals 17 residues. The CDR3: CASSSRLAGGGTDTQYF. In DNA, the CDR3 is TGTGCCAGCAGCTCGAGACTAGCGGGAGGCGGCACAGATACGCAGTATTTT.

The chain has TRBV5-1 and TRBJ2-5, with a tentative D call TRBD1 (5 bases). The J call is uncertain, as TRBJ2-7 better fits the DNA end. The germline gives CDR1 SGHRS, CDR2 YFSETQ. This CDR3 comprises 14 residues. CDR3 bases: TGCGCCAGCAGCTTGGAGGCAGGGCCCTACGAGCAGTACTTC. It codes for CASSLEAGPYEQYF.